One sample yielded the 20 T cell receptor beta chains listed below, sequenced in a study of T cell changes during pregnancy in multiple sclerosis (dated by TCRdb to between 2017 and 2020). The library was prepared using the immunoSEQ multiplex PCR assay. The source is immuneACCESS, and TCRdb retained only in-frame sequences with V and J called. Part of the clones is not carried over; for the studies checked, unresolved V genes explain less than half of this, and the remainder is unexplained. Recorded for this sample are 55,000 to 65,000 clones; approximately 90% of them occurred a single time. Roughly 0.9% of the sample is held by the ten biggest clonotypes. The input for sequencing was peripheral blood, taken in the first trimester of pregnancy. The receptors here all came from a female donor in good health, enrolled as a control in a pregnancy study.

The chain joins TRBV30 to TRBJ2-5; no firm D call. This CDR3 comprises 13 residues. Per germline, CDR1 GTSNPN and CDR2 SVGIG (reference sequence). The V end lost 0 bases, the J end lost 4 bases, and 9 bases lay between the germline ends. Written as DNA, the CDR3 is TGTGCCTGGAGTGTACAATTACGAGAGACCCAGTACTTC. It specifies CAWSVQLRETQYF.

This clone is medium-sized (0.01 to 0.1%) in the sample. The V gene is TRBV7-9, the J gene TRBJ1-1; no clear D. This CDR3 is 13 amino acids long. Looked up from germline, CDR1 is SEHNR and CDR2 is FQNEAQ (reference sequence). The V gene lost 3 bases and the J gene lost 4 bases, with 9 bases spanning the gap. The CDR3: CASSFEVVTEAFF. Here the CDR3 DNA reads TGTGCCAGCAGCTTTGAGGTGGTCACTGAAGCTTTCTTT. The variable domain in full, with the rest retrieved from reference TRBV7-9 and TRBJ1-1, is DTGVSQNPRHKITKRGQNVTFRCDPISEHNRLYWYRQTLGQGPEFLTYFQNEAQLEKSRLLSDRFSAERPKGSFSTLEIQRTEQGDSAMYLCASSFEVVTEAFFGQGTRLTVV.

The rearrangement joins TRBV9 to TRBJ2-2; D gene unclear. The V gene lost 0 bases and the J gene lost 7 bases, with 10 bases spanning the gap. The length of the CDR3 is 14 residues. Germline CDR1 is SGDLS and CDR2 is YYNGEE. The CDR3 DNA reads as TGTGCCAGCAGCGTAGCAGATTATGGCGGGGAGCTGTTTTTT. Translated, it gives CASSVADYGGELFF. Looking up the rest from reference TRBV9 and TRBJ2-2 gives the full variable domain: DSGVTQTPKHLITATGQRVTLRCSPRSGDLSVYWYQQSLDQGLQFLIQYYNGEERAKGNILERFSAQQFPDLHSELNLSSLELGDSALYFCASSVADYGGELFFGEGSRLTVL.

The rearrangement joins TRBV12-5 to TRBJ1-5; TRBD1 is a possible D gene (6 bases). There are 14 residues in the CDR3. CDR1 is LGHNT, CDR2 FRNRAP, per germline. V lost 6 bases, J lost 4 bases, and 13 bases lay in between. This chain's CDR3 is CASGLGQINQPQHF. The CDR3 coding sequence is TGTGCTAGTGGCCTAGGACAGATAAATCAGCCCCAGCATTTT.

A single count supports this clone. This chain connects TRBV30 to TRBJ2-4, with 8 nucleotides matching TRBD1. V trimming: 2 bases; J trimming: 8 bases; junction bases outside the gene matches: 8. This CDR3 is built from 14 residues. The germline gives CDR1 GTSNPN, CDR2 SVGIG (reference sequence). CDR3 in amino acids: CAWSRQGAGDIQYF. DNA for the CDR3: TGTGCCTGGAGTAGGCAGGGGGCAGGGGACATTCAGTACTTC.

The chain employs TRBV10-3 and TRBJ1-6, with D unresolved. CDR1 is ENHRY and CDR2 is SYGVKD in the germline V gene. Trimming took off 5 bases at V and 5 bases at J, with 4 bases between the two ends. This CDR3 contains 12 residues. Written as DNA, the CDR3 is TGTGCCATCAGTCTAGATAATTCACCCCTCCACTTT. Amino acid sequence: CAISLDNSPLHF.

This clone was detected only a few times. The genes are TRBV7-9 and TRBJ1-2; D possibly corresponds to TRBD1 (6 bases). Germline assignment: CDR1 SEHNR and CDR2 FQNEAQ (reference sequence). This CDR3 contains 16 residues. V was cut by 7 bases and J by 4 bases, with 22 bases left in between. The CDR3 DNA reads as TGTGCCAGCACTATTTTACCGGCGGGGGGCGGCTATGGCTACACCTTC. Amino acids: CASTILPAGGGYGYTF.

This clone was counted between two and nine times. The genes are TRBV25-1 and TRBJ1-1; D call uncertain. Per the germline V gene, CDR1 is MGHDK and CDR2 is SYGVNS. With 5 bases removed from V and 7 bases from J, the gap between germline ends came to 8 bases. This CDR3 has 11 amino acids. CDR3 bases: TGTGCCAGCAGTCTAACGAGTGAAGCTTTCTTT. It specifies CASSLTSEAFF. Combining the CDR3 with reference TRBV25-1 and TRBJ1-1 gives the whole variable domain EADIYQTPRYLVIGTGKKITLECSQTMGHDKMYWYQQDPGMELHLIHYSYGVNSTEKGDLSSESTVSRIRTEHFPLTLESARPSHTSQYLCASSLTSEAFFGQGTRLTVV.

V and J are TRBV7-3 and TRBJ2-5, with TRBD2 as a possible D gene (6 bases). The CDR3 covers 15 residues. The ends were cut back, 4 bases at V and 5 bases at J, with 17 bases in the middle. The V gene's germline CDR1 is SGHTA and CDR2 FQGTGA. The CDR3 DNA reads TGTGCCAGCAGCTCCCTGGGGGGTCTCGGGGAGACCCAGTACTTC. Residues: CASSSLGGLGETQYF.

A note on this clone: One junction end disagrees with the germline gene, perhaps due to a read error. The gene calls are TRBV9 and TRBJ1-2; 8 bases are shared with TRBD1. The length of the CDR3 is 18 residues. The V gene's germline CDR1 is SGDLS and CDR2 YYNGEE. The CDR3 is CAGSAYSDPRTGYDGYTF. The CDR3 DNA reads as TGTGCCGGCAGTGCGTATTCCGACCCTAGGACAGGGTATGATGGCTACACCTTC.

V and J are TRBV4-1 and TRBJ1-5; D gene ambiguous. Looked up from germline, CDR1 is MGHRA and CDR2 is YSYEKL. Trimming cost V 0 bases and J 1 base, with 4 bases left between them. The CDR3 has 14 amino acids. CDR3 sequence: CASSQDISNQPQHF. DNA of the CDR3: TGCGCCAGCAGCCAAGATATCAGCAATCAGCCCCAGCATTTT.

J is TRBJ2-5 and V is TRBV5-1, with D perhaps matching TRBD2 (5 bases). The CDR3 spans 14 residues. Germline CDR1 is SGHRS and CDR2 is YFSETQ. Trimming left V 7 bases short and J 1 base short, with 14 bases between. The CDR3 DNA is TGCGCCAGCTCGCGGGCCCTAGCCCAAGAGACCCAGTACTTC. It is translated as CASSRALAQETQYF.

The CDR3 protein is CAWSRTREGTNYGYTF. The CDR3, as DNA: TGTGCCTGGAGTCGGACCCGGGAGGGGACTAACTATGGCTACACCTTC. This chain joins TRBV30 and TRBJ1-2, with a weak D call TRBD1 (5 bases). The V end lost 2 bases, the J end lost 0 bases, and 16 bases lay between the germline ends. CDR3 length: 16 residues. Germline values: CDR1 GTSNPN, CDR2 SVGIG (reference sequence).

The chain has TRBV7-2 and TRBJ2-3, with TRBD1 matching over 7 bases. The trim removed 6 bases at V and 2 bases at J, leaving 8 bases unmatched. Germline loops: CDR1 SGHTA, CDR2 FQGNSA. The CDR3 is 15 residues long. CDR3 sequence (DNA): TGTGCCAGCAGACCCGACAGGGCCCTCACAGATACGCAGTATTTT. Translating gives CASRPDRALTDTQYF.

The gene calls are TRBV2 and TRBJ2-5, with TRBD2 matching 7 bases. The CDR3 consists of 11 residues. CDR1 and CDR2 (germline): SNHLY, FYNNEI. V lost 8 bases and J lost 5; bases outside the gene matches: 2. CDR3 nucleotide sequence: TGTGCCAGCCGGGGGGTGGAGACCCAGTACTTC. Protein: CASRGVETQYF.

This chain joins TRBV7-9 and TRBJ1-2; D remains ambiguous. CDR3 length: 14 amino acids. The germline V gene has CDR1 SEHNR and CDR2 FQNEAQ (reference sequence). Trimming took 2 bases from V and 8 from J, leaving 15 bases between them. The CDR3 reads CASSLNSDTWGYTF. DNA of the CDR3: TGTGCCAGCAGCTTAAACAGTGATACATGGGGCTACACCTTC.

The V gene is TRBV4-3, the J gene TRBJ2-7; tentative D call: TRBD1 (6 bases). Germline assignment: CDR1 LGHNA and CDR2 YSLEER. The CDR3 covers 13 residues. V was shortened by 1 base and J by 6 bases, with 10 bases between the two germline ends. The DNA for the CDR3 is TGCGCCAGCAGCCAAGTTAGAGGGGGCGAGCAGTACTTC. Translation gives CASSQVRGGEQYF.

The chain recombines TRBV18 with TRBJ1-5, with 9 bases identical to TRBD1. The CDR3 runs to 15 residues. V shed 3 bases and J 3 bases; nucleotides not matched to a gene: 3. Germline-derived CDR1 and CDR2 are KGHSH and LQKENI. The CDR3: CASSPRTGANQPQHF. CDR3 nucleotides: TGTGCCAGCTCACCCCGGACAGGGGCCAATCAGCCCCAGCATTTT.

J is TRBJ2-1 and V is TRBV5-6, with TRBD1 matching over 8 bases. From germline, CDR1 is SGHDT and CDR2 YYEEEE. J lost 12 bases, V lost 3 bases, and 11 bases had no gene match. This CDR3 spans 14 amino acids. CDR3: CASSSGQALIGQFF. CDR3 bases: TGTGCCAGCAGCTCGGGACAGGCCTTGATAGGGCAGTTCTTC.

The chain has TRBV30 and TRBJ2-3; TRBD1 agrees at 12 bases. Germline V gene sequence: CDR1 GTSNPN, CDR2 SVGIG (reference sequence). The CDR3 length is 14 residues. The CDR3 reads CARAGQGALDTQYF. CDR3 DNA sequence: TGTGCACGGGCGGGACAGGGGGCTTTGGATACGCAGTATTTT.